The clone carrying this T cell receptor (beta chain) turned up a few times. This sample was taken from a study of T cells in Graves' hyperthyroidism and ophthalmopathy. The CDR3 regions of TCR beta were amplified from RNA transcripts. Using the HTBI primer set, a first-round RT-PCR was run on the TCR CDR3. Via MiXCR, TCRdb re-called the multiplex PCR reads, giving one row per CDR3 protein. The sample records about 380,000 distinct CDR3 sequences, about 14% being singletons. The trim removed 5 bases at V and 1 base at J, leaving 13 bases unmatched. CDR1 and CDR2 (germline): SGHRS, YFSETQ. The CDR3 covers 17 residues.

This sequence was found in a man aged 30 to 45 with Graves' hyperthyroidism that later progressed to Graves' ophthalmopathy. This rearrangement joins TRBV5-1 to TRBJ2-5; 8 bases fit TRBD2. Specimen: blood. The CDR3 region is CASSSGLDGRGQETQYF. CDR3 DNA: TGCGCCAGCAGTTCGGGACTAGACGGCCGGGGCCAAGAGACCCAGTACTTC.